This T cell receptor (beta chain) was identified in a study of T cells in narcolepsy. General observations from the study: In some patient and control memory CD4+ samples, autoreactive clones were absent. HCRT-specific and TRIB2-specific autoreactive clonotypes appeared among same-patient CSF and blood CD4+ clonotypes. Healthy controls reportedly lacked the autoreactive clonotypes serially found in patients' blood.

Regarding this clone: The antigen is not known.

Method: immunoSEQ multiplex PCR; TCRdb's copy keeps in-frame clones and lacks some. The sample has tens of thousands of clones, roughly 88% seen once. Trimming took 3 bases from V and 3 from J, leaving 16 bases between them. This CDR3 comprises 16 residues. Germline assignment: CDR1 SGDLS and CDR2 YYNGEE. The sample was CD45RA- memory CD4+ T cells from PBMCs. V gene TRBV9 combines with J gene TRBJ1-3, with a tentative D call TRBD1 (5 bases). The clonotype comes from a human donor with narcolepsy. The CDR3 region has the DNA TGTGCCAGCAGCGGGGGCCTCCGGGTGGGTGGAAACACCATATATTTT. This gives the protein CASSGGLRVGGNTIYF.